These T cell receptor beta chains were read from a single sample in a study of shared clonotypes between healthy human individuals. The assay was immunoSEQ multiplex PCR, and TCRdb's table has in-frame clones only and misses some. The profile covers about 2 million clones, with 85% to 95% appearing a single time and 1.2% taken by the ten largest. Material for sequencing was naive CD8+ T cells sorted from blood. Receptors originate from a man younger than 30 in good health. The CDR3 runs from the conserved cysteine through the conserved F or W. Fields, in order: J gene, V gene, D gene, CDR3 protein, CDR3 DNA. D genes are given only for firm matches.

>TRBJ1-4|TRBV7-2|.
CASSLQGEGTNEKLFF
TGTGCCAGCAGCCTTCAGGGTGAGGGTACGAATGAAAAACTGTTTTTT
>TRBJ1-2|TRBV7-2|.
CASSYPTLEANYGYTF
TGTGCCAGCAGCTACCCCACACTCGAAGCTAACTATGGCTACACCTTC
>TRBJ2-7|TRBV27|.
CASSLKDDYYEQYF
TGTGCCAGCAGTTTAAAGGACGACTACTACGAGCAGTACTTC
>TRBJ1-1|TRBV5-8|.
CASSLEGHPGSTEAFF
TGTGCCAGCAGCTTGGAAGGACACCCTGGGAGCACTGAAGCTTTCTTT
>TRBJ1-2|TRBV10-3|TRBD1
CAMGDRGPEGYTF
TGTGCCATGGGAGACAGGGGGCCCGAAGGCTACACCTTC
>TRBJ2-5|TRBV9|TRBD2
CASNLGLAGETQYF
TGTGCCAGCAACCTGGGACTAGCGGGAGAGACCCAGTACTTC
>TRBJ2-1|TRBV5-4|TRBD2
CASSRGTSGSWNDNEQFF
TGTGCCAGCAGCCGTGGGACTAGCGGGAGTTGGAACGACAATGAGCAGTTCTTC
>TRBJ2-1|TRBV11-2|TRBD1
CASSLAGAGGYPYNEQFF
TGTGCCAGCAGCTTAGCGGGGGCAGGGGGCTATCCTTACAATGAGCAGTTCTTC
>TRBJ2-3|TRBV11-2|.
CASSLDFWPPDTQYF
TGTGCCAGCAGCTTAGATTTTTGGCCACCAGATACGCAGTATTTT
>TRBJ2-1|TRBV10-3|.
CAIRGDTSDSYNEQFF
TGTGCCATCAGGGGGGACACATCTGACTCCTACAATGAGCAGTTCTTC